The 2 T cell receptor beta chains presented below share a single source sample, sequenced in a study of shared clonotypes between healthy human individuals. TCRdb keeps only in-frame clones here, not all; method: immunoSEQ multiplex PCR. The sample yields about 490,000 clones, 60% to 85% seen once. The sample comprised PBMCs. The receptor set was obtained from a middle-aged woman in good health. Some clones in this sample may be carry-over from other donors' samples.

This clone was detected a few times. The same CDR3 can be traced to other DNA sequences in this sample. CDR3 nucleotide sequence: TGTGCCAGCAGTTACGGAAACACCATATATTTT. Translation gives CASSYGNTIYF. This sequence joins TRBV6-5 and TRBJ1-3; D is unresolved. Germline CDR1 is MNHEY and CDR2 is SVGAGI. Trimming shortened V by 2 bases and J by 4 bases, and 0 bases separated the two germline ends. The CDR3 contains 11 residues.

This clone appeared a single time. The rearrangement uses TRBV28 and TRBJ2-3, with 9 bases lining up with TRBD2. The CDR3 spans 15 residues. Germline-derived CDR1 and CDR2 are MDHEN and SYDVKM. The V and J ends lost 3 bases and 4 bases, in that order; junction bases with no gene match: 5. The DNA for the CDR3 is TGTGCCAGCAGTTTGTCGGCGGGAGGGGCAGATACGCAGTATTTT. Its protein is CASSLSAGGADTQYF.